This T cell receptor (beta chain) came from a study of identical twins. This clonotype was counted many times. What it recognizes is unknown. Unique molecular identifiers were present on the cDNA, which also gained a universal primer site by template switching. From the 5' RACE reads, TCRdb called clonotypes with MiXCR, one entry per CDR3 protein. The data show approximately 260,000 distinct CDR3 sequences, about 8.5% seen once. Study-wide points: Twins' surplus sharing was weaker for beta out-of-frame sequences.

This CDR3 contains 17 residues. The V gene end was trimmed by 4 bases and the J gene end by 3 bases; junction bases not matched to a gene: 11. Germline loops: CDR1 MNHEY, CDR2 SMNVEV (reference sequence). These data were also filed under a second study, of yellow fever vaccine responses in identical twins.

This chain links TRBV27 with TRBJ2-3, with TRBD2 matching 9 bases. Sequencing used CD8+ T cells sorted from blood. The receptor was derived from a woman aged 18-29 years in good health. DNA for the CDR3: TGTGCCAGCAGTTCCCCCTCTGCGGGAGGGGTAACAGATACGCAGTATTTT. Encoded protein: CASSSPSAGGVTDTQYF.